This record concerns one TCR beta chain sequence. Its cognate antigen is unknown. All donors were Caucasian adults living in Nashville, Tennessee. Data came from immunoSEQ multiplex PCR; TCRdb stores just in-frame clones and leaves some out. The sample lists around 510,000 clones, about 96% occurring once. The source of the sample is a study of shared clonotypes between healthy human individuals. Whole-study results and caveats: Depth was large, yet rarefaction showed that sorted-subset sequencing was incomplete. What naive subsets generally showed was a larger estimated richness than memory subsets showed.

Losses at the gene ends were 11 bases for V and 5 bases for J; bases not matched to a gene: 8. The CDR3 spans 13 residues. CDR1 SNHLY and CDR2 FYNNEI come from the germline V gene. This sequence originates from a woman in her twenties or thirties in good health. The sequenced material came from naive CD4+ T cells sorted from blood. Subset in this sample: CD45RA+ positively selected. This chain links TRBV2 with TRBJ2-2, with 7 nucleotides matching TRBD1. The CDR3 sequence is CAADRVGTGELFF. The CDR3 DNA is TGTGCCGCTGACAGGGTTGGAACCGGGGAGCTGTTTTTT.